The 22 T cell receptor beta chains given below trace back to one sample, sequenced in a study of cytomegalovirus exposure and HLA in healthy donors. The PCR made use of 60 Vbeta and 13 Jbeta primers. Libraries were prepared by immunoSEQ multiplex PCR; TCRdb keeps only in-frame clonotypes and omits some of them. Of tens of thousands of clones listed, over 65% are singletons. What was sequenced was PBMCs. The receptors stem from a woman between 40 and 50 years old in good health and CMV-seropositive.

The chain couples TRBV11-3 to TRBJ2-5; D is perhaps TRBD2 (6 bases). Matching the DNA end better, TRBJ2-7 makes the J call doubtful. CDR1 and CDR2 (germline): SGHNT, YENEEA. This CDR3 is 15 amino acids long. CDR3 region: CASSPLEGRSYEQYF. DNA for the CDR3: TGTGCCAGCAGCCCGTTGGAGGGCCGCTCCTACGAGCAGTACTTC.

V usage is TRBV7-6 and J usage is TRBJ2-3; a possible D gene is TRBD2 (5 bases). This CDR3 is 15 amino acids long. V was trimmed by 1 base and J by 2 bases, leaving 10 bases between them. CDR1 and CDR2 from the germline V gene are SGHVS and FNYEAQ. CDR3 amino acids: CASSLEDFYTDTQYF. DNA for the CDR3: TGTGCCAGCAGCTTAGAGGACTTCTACACAGATACGCAGTATTTT.

J is TRBJ2-5 and V is TRBV7-2; weak D call: TRBD2 (5 bases). This CDR3 contains 15 residues. Trimming shortened V by 5 bases and J by 5 bases, and 18 bases separated the two germline ends. Germline values: CDR1 SGHTA, CDR2 FQGNSA. The CDR3 bases are TGTGCCAGCAGCCCGCGACCCTCGACGGGGGAGACCCAGTACTTC. It specifies CASSPRPSTGETQYF. Using reference TRBV7-2 and TRBJ2-5 for the parts outside the CDR3, the full variable domain is GAGVSQSPSNKVTEKGKDVELRCDPISGHTALYWYRQSLGQGLEFLIYFQGNSAPDKSGLPSDRFSAERTGGSVSTLTIQRTQQEDSAVYLCASSPRPSTGETQYFGPGTRLLVL.

This sequence joins TRBV6-6 and TRBJ1-1; no clear D. The V and J ends lost 2 bases and 1 base respectively, with 11 bases between them. Germline CDR1 reads MNHNY; CDR2 reads SVGAGI (reference sequence). The CDR3 spans 15 residues. The CDR3 nucleotides are TGTGCCAGCAGTTACGGAGGGAGTGAGAACACTGAAGCTTTCTTT. Protein product: CASSYGGSENTEAFF.

The chain joins TRBV7-9 to TRBJ2-5, with TRBD2 identical over 11 bases. Germline V gives CDR1 SEHNR, CDR2 FQNEAQ (reference sequence). This CDR3 region has 13 residues. The V segment lost 5 bases and the J segment 4 bases; nucleotides outside the gene matches: 0. For the CDR3, the DNA is TGTGCCAGCAGCGGACTAGCGGGAGAGACCCAGTACTTC. It codes for CASSGLAGETQYF.

This clone was recorded a few times. This chain joins TRBV12-5 and TRBJ2-2; perhaps TRBD2 as D (7 bases). The CDR3 extends over 14 amino acids. Germline assignment: CDR1 LGHNT and CDR2 FRNRAP. V lost 3 bases and J 5 bases, leaving 10 bases between the germline ends. The CDR3 DNA reads as TGTGCTAGTGGTTTAAGGGGGGGTACCGGGGAGCTGTTTTTT. Translating gives CASGLRGGTGELFF.

The J gene is TRBJ2-2, the V gene TRBV29-1, with 7 bases identical to TRBD1. There are 14 residues in the CDR3. Trimming took 6 bases from V and 1 from J; bases not matched to a gene: 5. The germline gives CDR1 SQVTM, CDR2 ANQGSEA. CDR3 in DNA: TGCAGCGTGAACCGGGACAGGAACACCGGGGAGCTGTTTTTT. This codes for CSVNRDRNTGELFF.

This clone has only a few counts. The chain is built from TRBV4-1 and TRBJ2-6; D is possibly TRBD1 (6 bases). V was shortened by 3 bases and J by 2 bases, with 14 bases between the two germline ends. Germline values: CDR1 MGHRA, CDR2 YSYEKL. CDR3 length: 17 amino acids. The CDR3 DNA reads as TGCGCCAGCAGCCAGGAAAAGACAGGAACTGGGGCCAACGTCCTGACTTTC. As protein: CASSQEKTGTGANVLTF.

The chain is built from TRBV13 and TRBJ2-3, with 13 bases identical to TRBD2. The CDR3 has 15 residues. Per germline, CDR1 PRHDT and CDR2 FYEKMQ (reference sequence). Trimming at V came to 3 bases and at J to 6 bases, leaving 3 bases not matched to a gene. The CDR3 DNA sequence: TGTGCCAGCAGCTTCCGGACTAGCGGGAGTGATACGCAGTATTTT. Its translation: CASSFRTSGSDTQYF.

The rearrangement links TRBV7-2 to TRBJ2-7; 11 bases align to TRBD2. V lost 5 bases, J lost 3 bases, and 3 bases stayed unmatched. This CDR3 is 14 amino acids long. Germline CDR1 and CDR2: SGHTA and FQGNSA. The CDR3 spells CASSQTSGNYEQYF. The CDR3 region has the DNA TGTGCCAGCAGCCAGACTAGCGGGAACTACGAGCAGTACTTC.

The rearrangement joins TRBV4-3 to TRBJ2-1, with a possible D match to TRBD2 (6 bases). Trimming stripped 4 bases from V and 0 bases from J, with 10 bases between. Germline V CDR1 and CDR2: LGHNA, YSLEER. CDR3 length: 15 amino acids. The CDR3 is CASSPSASSYNEQFF. The DNA for the CDR3 is TGCGCCAGCAGCCCTAGCGCAAGCTCCTACAATGAGCAGTTCTTC.

This chain uses TRBV5-4 with TRBJ2-7, with TRBD2 matching 15 bases. CDR1 is SGHNT and CDR2 is YYREEE in the germline V gene (reference sequence). The J segment lost 0 bases and the V segment lost 4 bases, leaving 5 bases of the junction unmatched. The CDR3 is made up of 17 amino acids. CDR3 in DNA: TGTGCCAGCAGCGAAGGACTAGCGGGAGGGTACTCCTACGAGCAGTACTTC. Translation gives CASSEGLAGGYSYEQYF. The full variable domain, rest sourced from reference TRBV5-4 and TRBJ2-7, is ETGVTQSPTHLIKTRGQQVTLRCSSQSGHNTVSWYQQALGQGPQFIFQYYREEENGRGNFPPRFSGLQFPNYSSELNVNALELDDSALYLCASSEGLAGGYSYEQYFGPGTRLTVT.

The chain has TRBV6-5 and TRBJ2-1; 10 bases match TRBD2. Germline values: CDR1 MNHEY, CDR2 SVGAGI. The trim removed 0 bases at V and 7 bases at J, leaving 3 bases unmatched. CDR3 length: 15 amino acids. Here the CDR3 reads CASSYSAGGGNEQFF. CDR3 nucleotides: TGTGCCAGCAGTTACTCAGCGGGAGGGGGGAATGAGCAGTTCTTC.

This clone was observed once. The CDR3 DNA sequence: TGTGCCAGCAGCTTGGGGACAGGGGCTTCCCAAGAGACCCAGTACTTC. This gives the protein CASSLGTGASQETQYF. V is TRBV5-8 and J is TRBJ2-5; TRBD1 matches at 9 bases. V lost 0 bases to trimming and J lost 1 base; unmatched junction nucleotides: 4. Germline V CDR1 and CDR2: SGHTS, YDEGEE. The CDR3 runs to 16 residues.

Regarding this clone: The same CDR3 arises from other DNA sequences in this sample as well. V gene TRBV20-1 combines with J gene TRBJ2-5; D is unresolved. V was clipped by 3 bases and J by 3 bases, with 5 bases between them. CDR3 length: 11 residues. Germline values: CDR1 DFQATT, CDR2 SNEGSKA (reference sequence). In nucleotides, the CDR3 is TGCAGTGCTAGGGCCGAAGAGACCCAGTACTTC. Protein sequence: CSARAEETQYF.

This chain connects TRBV25-1 to TRBJ2-3; possibly TRBD2 for D (5 bases). The CDR3 is 14 amino acids. CDR1 and CDR2 from the germline V gene are MGHDK and SYGVNS. Trimming shortened V by 7 bases and J by 2 bases, and 13 bases separated the two germline ends. The CDR3 loop reads CASKEGLPTDTQYF. The CDR3 coding sequence is TGTGCCAGCAAAGAAGGACTGCCCACAGATACGCAGTATTTT.

The gene calls are TRBV11-3 and TRBJ2-2; D is uncertain. V lost 5 bases, J lost 0 bases, and 4 bases lay in between. The CDR3 runs 13 residues. Germline-derived CDR1 and CDR2 are SGHNT and YENEEA. This CDR3 is CASSPTNTGELFF. In nucleotides, the CDR3 is TGTGCCAGCAGCCCCACGAACACCGGGGAGCTGTTTTTT. Filled out from reference TRBV11-3 and TRBJ2-2, the complete variable domain reads EAGVVQSPRYKIIEKKQPVAFWCNPISGHNTLYWYLQNLGQGPELLIRYENEEAVDDSQLPKDRFSAERLKGVDSTLKIQPAELGDSAVYLCASSPTNTGELFFGEGSRLTVL.

The CDR3 spells CASSPGLALYEQYF. The CDR3 nucleotides are TGTGCCAGCAGCCCGGGACTAGCGTTATACGAGCAGTACTTC. This chain connects TRBV28 to TRBJ2-7; TRBD2 agrees at 10 bases. Losses at the gene ends were 6 bases for V and 4 bases for J; bases not matched to a gene: 6. The CDR3 totals 14 residues. Germline assignment: CDR1 MDHEN and CDR2 SYDVKM.

The chain is built from TRBV7-3 and TRBJ2-2; 9 bases agree with TRBD2. V trimming: 5 bases; J trimming: 5 bases; junction bases outside the gene matches: 12. Germline CDR1 SGHTA, CDR2 FQGTGA. CDR3 size: 17 residues. DNA of the CDR3: TGTGCCAGCAGCCGGACTAGCGACCGAGTCCGGACCGGGGAGCTGTTTTTT. Its protein is CASSRTSDRVRTGELFF.

This clone is termed medium-sized. This chain uses TRBV5-6 with TRBJ1-4, with TRBD1 matching 9 bases. V shed 5 bases, J shed 7 bases, and the junction held 6 bases outside the gene matches. This CDR3 has 14 amino acids. The V gene's germline CDR1 is SGHDT and CDR2 YYEEEE. The CDR3 region is CASRTQGAGEKLFF. The CDR3 coding sequence is TGTGCCAGCAGGACACAGGGGGCGGGTGAAAAACTGTTTTTT.

The chain combines TRBV18 with TRBJ1-1; perhaps TRBD1 as D (5 bases). The CDR3 is 13 amino acids. V lost 4 bases and J 5 bases, leaving 11 bases between the germline ends. Germline CDR1 reads KGHSH; CDR2 reads LQKENI. The CDR3 sequence: CASSQTGPTEAFF. Here the CDR3 DNA reads TGTGCCAGCTCACAAACAGGTCCAACTGAAGCTTTCTTT.

J is TRBJ1-5 and V is TRBV19; 10 positions match TRBD1. V lost 8 bases and J lost 7; bases outside the gene matches: 2. The CDR3 spans 12 residues. Germline CDR1 and CDR2: LNHDA and SQIVND (reference sequence). The CDR3 coding sequence is TGTGCCAGTGGGACAGGGGCCCAGCCCCAGCATTTT. It yields the protein CASGTGAQPQHF. The variable domain in full, completed from reference TRBV19 and TRBJ1-5, reads DGGITQSPKYLFRKEGQNVTLSCEQNLNHDAMYWYRQDPGQGLRLIYYSQIVNDFQKGDIAEGYSVSREKKESFPLTVTSAQKNPTAFYLCASGTGAQPQHFGDGTRLSIL.